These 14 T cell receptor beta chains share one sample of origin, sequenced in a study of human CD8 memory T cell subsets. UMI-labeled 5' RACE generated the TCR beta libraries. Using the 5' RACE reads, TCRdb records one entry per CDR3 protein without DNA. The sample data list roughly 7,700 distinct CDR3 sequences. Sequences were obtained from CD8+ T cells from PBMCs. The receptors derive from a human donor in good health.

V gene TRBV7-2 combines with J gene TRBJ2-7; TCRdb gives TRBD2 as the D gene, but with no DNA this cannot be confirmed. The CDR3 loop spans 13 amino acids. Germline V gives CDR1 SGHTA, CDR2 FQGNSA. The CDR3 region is CASSPGLNYEQYF.

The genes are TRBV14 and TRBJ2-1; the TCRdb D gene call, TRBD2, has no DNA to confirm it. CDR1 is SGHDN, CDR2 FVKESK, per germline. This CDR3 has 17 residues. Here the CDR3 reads CASSLSEREGLWNEQFF.

CDR3 sequence reads: CASSPWTEANEQFF. This chain joins TRBV7-9 and TRBJ2-1; no DNA is available, so the TRBD1 call from TCRdb remains unchecked. This CDR3 contains 14 residues. Germline V lookup: CDR1 SEHNR, CDR2 FQNEAQ (reference sequence). Full variable domain (remainder filled in from reference TRBV7-9 and TRBJ2-1): DTGVSQNPRHKITKRGQNVTFRCDPISEHNRLYWYRQTLGQGPEFLTYFQNEAQLEKSRLLSDRFSAERPKGSFSTLEIQRTEQGDSAMYLCASSPWTEANEQFFGPGTRLTVL.

The CDR3: CASSQVQGAIGELFF. The chain carries TRBV4-1 and TRBJ2-2; TCRdb reports TRBD1, a call that lacks DNA to check it against. The CDR3 is 15 amino acids. Germline CDR1 is MGHRA and CDR2 is YSYEKL.

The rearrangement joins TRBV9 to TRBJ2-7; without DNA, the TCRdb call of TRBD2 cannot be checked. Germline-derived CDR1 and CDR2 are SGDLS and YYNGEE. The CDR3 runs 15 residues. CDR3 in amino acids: CASSQSSGGSYEQYF. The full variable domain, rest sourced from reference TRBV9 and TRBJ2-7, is DSGVTQTPKHLITATGQRVTLRCSPRSGDLSVYWYQQSLDQGLQFLIQYYNGEERAKGNILERFSAQQFPDLHSELNLSSLELGDSALYFCASSQSSGGSYEQYFGPGTRLTVT.

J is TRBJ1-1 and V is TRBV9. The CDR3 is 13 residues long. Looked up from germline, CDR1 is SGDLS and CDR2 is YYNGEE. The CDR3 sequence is CASSSSGYTEAFF.

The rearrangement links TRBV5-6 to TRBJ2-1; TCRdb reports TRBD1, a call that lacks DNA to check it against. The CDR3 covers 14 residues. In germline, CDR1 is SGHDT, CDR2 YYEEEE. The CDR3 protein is CASSPGQGVGEQFF.

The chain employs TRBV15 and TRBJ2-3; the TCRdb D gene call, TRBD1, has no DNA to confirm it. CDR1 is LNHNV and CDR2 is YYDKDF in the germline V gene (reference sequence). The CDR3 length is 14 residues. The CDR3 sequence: CATSRGGGTDTQYF.

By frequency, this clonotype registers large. The CDR3 protein is CSAREPRLGNQPQHF. The chain is built from TRBV20-1 and TRBJ1-5. Germline V gene lookup returns CDR1 DFQATT and CDR2 SNEGSKA (reference sequence). The CDR3 is 15 amino acids.

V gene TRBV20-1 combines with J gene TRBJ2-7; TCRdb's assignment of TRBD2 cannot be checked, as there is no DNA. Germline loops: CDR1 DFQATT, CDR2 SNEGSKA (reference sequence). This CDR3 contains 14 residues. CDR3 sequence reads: CSARVPALADEQYF.

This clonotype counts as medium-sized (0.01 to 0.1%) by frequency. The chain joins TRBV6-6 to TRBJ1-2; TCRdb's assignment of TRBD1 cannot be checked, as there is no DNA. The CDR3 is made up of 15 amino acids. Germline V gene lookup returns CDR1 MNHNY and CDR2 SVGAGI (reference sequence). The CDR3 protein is CASSTSRTADYGYTF.

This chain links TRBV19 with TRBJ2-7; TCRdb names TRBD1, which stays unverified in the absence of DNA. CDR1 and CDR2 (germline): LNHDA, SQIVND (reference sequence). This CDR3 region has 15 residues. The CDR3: CASRPGQGVSYEQYF.

The CDR3 spells CASSFPQGNTEAFF. V usage is TRBV28 and J usage is TRBJ1-1; no DNA is available, so the TRBD1 call from TCRdb remains unchecked. Germline V lookup: CDR1 MDHEN, CDR2 SYDVKM. This CDR3 is built from 14 residues.

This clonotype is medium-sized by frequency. CDR3 amino acids: CASSEEQGDPYNEQFF. The V and J genes are TRBV6-4 and TRBJ2-1; TCRdb returns TRBD1, unconfirmable since there is no DNA. CDR3 length equals 16 residues. Germline V gene data show CDR1 as MRHNA and CDR2 as SNTAGT.